This T cell receptor (beta chain) is from a study of cytomegalovirus exposure and HLA in healthy donors. Study-wide results and caveats: A later analysis linked a missense DCLRE1C variant to TCR beta V- and J-gene trimming.

Primers for the PCR totalled 60 Vbeta and 13 Jbeta. Only in-frame clones appear in the TCRdb table, and some are missing; sequencing was by immunoSEQ multiplex PCR. This table has about 110,000 clones, 75% to 85% appearing once. On this clone itself: What it recognizes is unknown.

Per germline, CDR1 KGHSH and CDR2 LQKENI. Trimming took 2 bases from V and 1 from J; bases not matched to a gene: 2. There are 15 residues in the CDR3. What was sequenced was PBMCs. This chain uses TRBV18 with TRBJ2-5, with 9 bases that match TRBD2. This TCR was sampled from a man aged 30-40 years in good health and CMV-seronegative. The CDR3 region has the DNA TGTGCCAGCTCACCAACGCGGGGGGGCCAAGAGACCCAGTACTTC. Translated, it gives CASSPTRGGQETQYF.